A selection of T cell receptor beta chains follows, all from one sample in a study of cytomegalovirus exposure and HLA in healthy donors. Clones were read by immunoSEQ multiplex PCR, and TCRdb kept only the in-frame ones, dropping some. The sample records 100,000 to 150,000 clones, more than 80% being singletons. The material sequenced was PBMCs. These receptors all come from a woman in her thirties or forties in good health and CMV-seropositive. Both conserved end residues are part of each CDR3. D genes are given only for firm matches. Clone size, where shown, is once, few, many, or a class for clones that have expanded.

D	V	size	J	CDR3	DNA
TRBD1	TRBV29-1	NA	TRBJ2-7	CSVGSRTGAYEQYF	TGCAGCGTTGGGTCCAGGACAGGGGCCTACGAGCAGTACTTC
NA	TRBV10-3	NA	TRBJ1-1	CAISADLGGNTEAFF	TGTGCCATCAGTGCGGATCTGGGGGGGAACACTGAAGCTTTCTTT
NA	TRBV30	NA	TRBJ1-1	CAWSPQGEAFF	TGTGCCTGGAGTCCACAGGGTGAAGCTTTCTTT
TRBD1	TRBV2	NA	TRBJ2-5	CASSEGIRQGLDF	TGTGCCAGCAGTGAGGGGATACGACAGGGGCTGGACTTC
TRBD2	TRBV28	NA	TRBJ2-5	CASSYTRAGQETQYF	TGTGCCAGCAGCTATACCCGAGCGGGACAAGAGACCCAGTACTTC
TRBD1	TRBV15	NA	TRBJ2-2	CATHRQGPNTGELFF	TGTGCCACCCATCGACAGGGCCCCAACACCGGGGAGCTGTTTTTT
NA	TRBV29-1	NA	TRBJ2-2	CSADRRGDAGELFF	TGCAGCGCCGACCGCAGGGGAGACGCCGGGGAGCTGTTTTTT
TRBD1	TRBV27	NA	TRBJ1-2	CASSLAGGAVSGYTF	TGTGCCAGCAGCCTAGCAGGGGGCGCGGTGAGTGGCTACACCTTC
TRBD2	TRBV27	NA	TRBJ2-3	CASSLGAGAPDTQYF	TGTGCCAGCAGTTTAGGAGCGGGAGCGCCAGATACGCAGTATTTT
NA	TRBV6-5	NA	TRBJ2-3	CASSYNEFGTDTQYF	TGTGCCAGCAGTTACAACGAGTTCGGCACAGATACGCAGTATTTT
TRBD2	TRBV4-3	NA	TRBJ2-7	CASSQKLAGGREQYF	TGCGCCAGCAGCCAAAAACTAGCGGGAGGGCGAGAGCAGTACTTC
TRBD1	TRBV5-6	NA	TRBJ2-1	CASRQTGYNEQFF	TGTGCCAGCAGACAGACAGGGTACAATGAGCAGTTCTTC
TRBD1	TRBV29-1	once	TRBJ2-2	CSGRQGSSGGELFF	TGCAGCGGAAGACAGGGTAGCAGCGGCGGGGAGCTGTTTTTT
TRBD2	TRBV13	NA	TRBJ2-1	CASSLNSGSDGQFF	TGTGCCAGCAGCTTAAATAGCGGGAGCGATGGGCAGTTCTTC
TRBD2	TRBV9	NA	TRBJ2-1	CASSVSAGSNSYNEQFF	TGTGCCAGCAGCGTATCAGCGGGATCCAATTCGTACAATGAGCAGTTCTTC
TRBD1	TRBV6-5	NA	TRBJ2-1	CASSLTGGSYNEQFF	TGTGCCAGCAGTTTGACAGGGGGCTCCTACAATGAGCAGTTCTTC
NA	TRBV9	NA	TRBJ2-7	CASSLTGGYYEQYF	TGTGCCAGCAGCCTGACAGGAGGCTACTACGAGCAGTACTTC
TRBD1	TRBV7-8	NA	TRBJ2-5	CATSPTGVLGQETQYF	TGTGCCACCTCGCCCACAGGGGTTTTGGGACAAGAGACCCAGTACTTC
TRBD2	TRBV2	NA	TRBJ2-3	CASSALTSGGTDTQYF	TGTGCCAGCAGCGCATTGACTAGCGGGGGCACAGATACGCAGTATTTT
TRBD2	TRBV4-2	NA	TRBJ2-3	CASSPLAGSTDTQYF	TGTGCCAGCAGCCCCCTAGCGGGAAGCACAGATACGCAGTATTTT
NA	TRBV28	once	TRBJ1-2	CASSQGQNYGYTF	TGTGCCAGCAGCCAAGGACAGAACTATGGCTACACCTTC
TRBD2	TRBV4-3	NA	TRBJ2-3	CASSRSWGVAGGADTQYF	TGCGCCAGCAGCCGTTCCTGGGGGGTAGCGGGAGGCGCAGATACGCAGTATTTT
TRBD1	TRBV7-3	NA	TRBJ2-2	CASSPSAPGQGRGELFF	TGTGCCAGCAGCCCATCTGCCCCTGGACAGGGTAGGGGGGAGCTGTTTTTT
NA	TRBV10-3	NA	TRBJ2-3	CAISESGGPTDTQYF	TGTGCCATCAGTGAGTCGGGGGGACCCACAGATACGCAGTATTTT
TRBD2	TRBV6-1	NA	TRBJ2-1	CASSGGRANNEQFF	TGTGCCAGCAGTGGCGGGAGGGCCAACAATGAGCAGTTCTTC
NA	TRBV6-5	NA	TRBJ1-1	CASKTLEEVTEAFF	TGTGCCAGCAAAACGCTGGAGGAGGTGACTGAAGCTTTCTTT
NA	TRBV21-1	NA	TRBJ2-5	CASSRRQVPWPGETQYF	TGTGCCAGCAGCAGAAGACAGGTGCCGTGGCCGGGGGAGACCCAGTACTTC